This T cell receptor beta chain was captured by sequencing in a study of T cells in Graves' hyperthyroidism and ophthalmopathy. Germline V lookup: CDR1 KGHSH, CDR2 LQKENI. CDR3 size: 17 residues. With 2 bases clipped from V and 2 bases from J, the junction kept 3 bases outside the gene matches. RNA transcripts gave rise to amplified TCR beta CDR3 regions. A set of HTBI primers served as the primers for a first-round RT-PCR of the TCR CDR3. TCRdb re-derived calls from the multiplex PCR reads in MiXCR, one entry per CDR3 protein. The repertoire holds more than 500,000 distinct CDR3 sequences, with more than 15% as singletons.

Sequencing was done on a sample of blood. This sequence originates from a woman aged 30 to 39 with Graves' ophthalmopathy. V is TRBV18 and J is TRBJ2-6; 10 bases match TRBD2. The CDR3 spells CASSPDLAGAGANVLTF. DNA for the CDR3: TGTGCCAGCTCACCAGATCTAGCGGGGGCTGGGGCCAACGTCCTGACTTTC.